The 5 T cell receptor beta chains below were found in one sample sequenced in a study of cytomegalovirus exposure and HLA in healthy donors. The study ran its PCR with 60 Vbeta and 13 Jbeta primers. Measured with immunoSEQ multiplex PCR; TCRdb has only the in-frame clones, and not every one. The sample shows 95,000 to 150,000 clones, and 3.6% sits with its ten largest clones. Sequencing input: PBMCs. The receptor source for this set is a man between 18 and 29 years old in good health and CMV-seronegative.

The V and J genes are TRBV7-9 and TRBJ1-4; 8 bases map to TRBD1. Germline loops: CDR1 SEHNR, CDR2 FQNEAQ (reference sequence). The ends lost 2 bases at V and 7 bases at J; junction bases unmatched: 12. There are 17 residues in the CDR3. The CDR3 protein is CASSLSLSGTGVEKLFF. CDR3 DNA sequence: TGTGCCAGCAGCTTATCCCTCTCCGGGACAGGCGTTGAAAAACTGTTTTTT. The variable domain in full, completed from reference TRBV7-9 and TRBJ1-4, reads DTGVSQNPRHKITKRGQNVTFRCDPISEHNRLYWYRQTLGQGPEFLTYFQNEAQLEKSRLLSDRFSAERPKGSFSTLEIQRTEQGDSAMYLCASSLSLSGTGVEKLFFGSGTQLSVL.

V is TRBV28 and J is TRBJ2-5; D is possibly TRBD1 (7 bases). Gene TRBJ2-7 matches the end of the DNA better, so the J call may be wrong. Germline loops: CDR1 MDHEN, CDR2 SYDVKM. The CDR3 runs 13 residues. DNA of the CDR3: TGTGCCAGCAGTCCGACAGGGAGGTACGAGCAGTACTTC. This sequence encodes CASSPTGRYEQYF.

The V and J genes are TRBV28 and TRBJ1-4; weak D call: TRBD1 (6 bases). CDR3 length: 16 residues. Per germline, CDR1 MDHEN and CDR2 SYDVKM. V gave up 1 base and J gave up 7 bases, with 16 bases separating them. CDR3 bases: TGTGCCAGCAGTTTATTAGAGCGGGGGGCTTTTGAAAAACTGTTTTTT. Protein: CASSLLERGAFEKLFF.

V and J are TRBV28 and TRBJ2-7, with 8 bases fitting TRBD2. J gave up 4 bases and V 4 bases, and 9 bases lay outside the gene matches. This CDR3 has 15 amino acids. Looked up from germline, CDR1 is MDHEN and CDR2 is SYDVKM. The CDR3 coding sequence is TGTGCCAGCAGTTACTCAGCGGGAGACCCGTACGAGCAGTACTTC. Its protein product is CASSYSAGDPYEQYF.

The chain uses TRBV5-1 and TRBJ2-2, with D hard to call. V lost 1 base to trimming and J lost 4 bases, with 11 bases between them. Germline values: CDR1 SGHRS, CDR2 YFSETQ. This CDR3 contains 15 residues. The chain's CDR3 is CASSLTASSTGELFF. In DNA, the CDR3 is TGCGCCAGCAGCTTGACCGCATCGAGCACCGGGGAGCTGTTTTTT. The variable domain in full, completed from reference TRBV5-1 and TRBJ2-2, reads KAGVTQTPRYLIKTRGQQVTLSCSPISGHRSVSWYQQTPGQGLQFLFEYFSETQRNKGNFPGRFSGRQFSNSRSEMNVSTLELGDSALYLCASSLTASSTGELFFGEGSRLTVL.